This T cell receptor beta chain was captured in a study of OX40 agonist ivuxolimab in advanced cancers. About the research overall: Three patients showed partial responses: one hepatocellular carcinoma and two cutaneous melanoma cases.

The length of the CDR3 is 12 residues. Trimming removed 7 bases from V and 3 bases from J, with 12 bases in between. The germline V gene has CDR1 SQVTM and CDR2 ANQGSEA. The assay was immunoSEQ multiplex PCR, and TCRdb's table has in-frame clones only and misses some. The sample includes 60,000 to 85,000 clones, about nine tenths of them seen just once. Remarks on this clone: Its antigen is not identified.

The study's findings and limits: At 0.1 to 3.0 mg/kg, clonal expansion of CD4+ and CD8+ blood T cells had occurred by week 6. The average count of expanded clones was higher among CD8+ T cells than among CD4+.

This material consisted of CD4+ or CD8+ T cells sorted from blood, taken in a trial of the OX40 agonist ivuxolimab. The sequence was collected from an adult with an advanced solid tumor such as melanoma, head and neck, liver or kidney cancer. This rearrangement joins TRBV29-1 to TRBJ1-2; no clear D. CDR3 bases: TGCAGCGCGAAACAGAACGACTATGGCTACACCTTC. It is translated as CSAKQNDYGYTF.